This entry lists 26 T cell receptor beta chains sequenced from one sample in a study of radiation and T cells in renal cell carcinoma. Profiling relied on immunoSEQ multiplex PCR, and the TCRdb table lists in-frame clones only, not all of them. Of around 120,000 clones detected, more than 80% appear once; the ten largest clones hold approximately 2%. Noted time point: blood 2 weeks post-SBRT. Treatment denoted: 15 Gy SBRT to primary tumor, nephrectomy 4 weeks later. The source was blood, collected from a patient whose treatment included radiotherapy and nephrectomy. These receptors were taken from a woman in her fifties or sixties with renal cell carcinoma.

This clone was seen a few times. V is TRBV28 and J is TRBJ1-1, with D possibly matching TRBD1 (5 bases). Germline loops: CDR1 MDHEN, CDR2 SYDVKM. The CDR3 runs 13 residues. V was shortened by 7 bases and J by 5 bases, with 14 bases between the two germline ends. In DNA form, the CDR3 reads TGTGCCAGCACCCAGGGCAGGTCGACTGAAGCTTTCTTT. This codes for CASTQGRSTEAFF.

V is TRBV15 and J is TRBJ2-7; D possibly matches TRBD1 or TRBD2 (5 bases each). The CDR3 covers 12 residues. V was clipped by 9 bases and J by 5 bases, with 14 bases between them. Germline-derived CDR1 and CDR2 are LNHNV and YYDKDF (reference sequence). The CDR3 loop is CATSPTGHEQYF. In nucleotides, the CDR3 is TGTGCCACTTCCCCGACGGGGCACGAGCAGTACTTC.

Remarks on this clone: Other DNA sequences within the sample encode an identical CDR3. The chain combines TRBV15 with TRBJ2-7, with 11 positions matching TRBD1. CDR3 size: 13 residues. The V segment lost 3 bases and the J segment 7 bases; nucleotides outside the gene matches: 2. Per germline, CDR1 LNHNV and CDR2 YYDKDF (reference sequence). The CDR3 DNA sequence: TGTGCCACCAGCAGGGACAGGGGGCGGGAGCAGTACTTC. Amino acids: CATSRDRGREQYF. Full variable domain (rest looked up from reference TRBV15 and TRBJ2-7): DAMVIQNPRYQVTQFGKPVTLSCSQTLNHNVMYWYQQKSSQAPKLLFHYYDKDFNNEADTPDNFQSRRPNTSFCFLDIRSPGLGDTAMYLCATSRDRGREQYFGPGTRLTVT.

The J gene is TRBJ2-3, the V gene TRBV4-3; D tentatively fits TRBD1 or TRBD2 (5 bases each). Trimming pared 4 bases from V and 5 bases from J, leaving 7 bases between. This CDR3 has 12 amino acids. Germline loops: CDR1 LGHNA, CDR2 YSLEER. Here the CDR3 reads CASSLGGDTQYF. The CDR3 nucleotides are TGCGCCAGCAGCCTTGGGGGAGATACGCAGTATTTT.

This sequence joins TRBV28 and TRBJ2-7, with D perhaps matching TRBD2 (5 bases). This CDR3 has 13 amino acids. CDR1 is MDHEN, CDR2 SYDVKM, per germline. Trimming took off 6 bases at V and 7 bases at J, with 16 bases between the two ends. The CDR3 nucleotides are TGTGCCAGCAGGATTAGGCTGGGAGTAGAGCAGTACTTC. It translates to CASRIRLGVEQYF. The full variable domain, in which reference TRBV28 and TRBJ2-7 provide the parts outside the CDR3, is DVKVTQSSRYLVKRTGEKVFLECVQDMDHENMFWYRQDPGLGLRLIYFSYDVKMKEKGDIPEGYSVSREKKERFSLILESASTNQTSMYLCASRIRLGVEQYFGPGTRLTVT.

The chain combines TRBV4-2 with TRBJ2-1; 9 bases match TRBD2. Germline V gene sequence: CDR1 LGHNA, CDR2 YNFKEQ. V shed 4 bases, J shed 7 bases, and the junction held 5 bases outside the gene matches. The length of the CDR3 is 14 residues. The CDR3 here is CASSLSGGGNEQFF. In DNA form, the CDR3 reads TGTGCCAGCAGCCTTAGCGGGGGTGGGAATGAGCAGTTCTTC.

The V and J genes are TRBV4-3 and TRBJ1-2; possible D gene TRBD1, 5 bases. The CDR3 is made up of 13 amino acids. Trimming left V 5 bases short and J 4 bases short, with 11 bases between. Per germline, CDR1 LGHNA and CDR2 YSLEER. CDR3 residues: CASSERGIYGYTF. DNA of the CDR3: TGCGCCAGCAGCGAAAGGGGAATCTATGGCTACACCTTC.

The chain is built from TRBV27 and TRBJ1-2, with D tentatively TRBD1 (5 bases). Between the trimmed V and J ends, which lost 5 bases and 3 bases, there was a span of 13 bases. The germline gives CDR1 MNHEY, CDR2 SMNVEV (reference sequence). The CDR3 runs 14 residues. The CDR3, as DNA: TGTGCCAGCAGTGCTCGAAGGGGTGACTATGGCTACACCTTC. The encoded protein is CASSARRGDYGYTF.

The CDR3 protein is CASSLTRGGNTEAFF. CDR3 in DNA: TGTGCCAGCAGCTTAACCAGGGGTGGGAACACTGAAGCTTTCTTT. The chain has TRBV7-3 and TRBJ1-1; maybe TRBD1 (6 bases). Trimming removed 0 bases at V and 1 base at J, with 9 bases between. Germline V gene sequence: CDR1 SGHTA, CDR2 FQGTGA. This CDR3 spans 15 amino acids.

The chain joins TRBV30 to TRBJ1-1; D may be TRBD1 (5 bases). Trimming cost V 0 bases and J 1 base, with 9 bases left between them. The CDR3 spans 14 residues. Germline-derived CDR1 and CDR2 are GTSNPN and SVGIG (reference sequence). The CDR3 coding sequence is TGTGCCTGGAGTGTAGGGGCTGGGAACACTGAAGCTTTCTTT. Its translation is CAWSVGAGNTEAFF. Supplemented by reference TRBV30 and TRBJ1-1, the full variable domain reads SQTIHQWPATLVQPVGSPLSLECTVEGTSNPNLYWYRQAAGRGLQLLFYSVGIGQISSEVPQNLSASRPQDRQFILSSKKLLLSDSGFYLCAWSVGAGNTEAFFGQGTRLTVV.

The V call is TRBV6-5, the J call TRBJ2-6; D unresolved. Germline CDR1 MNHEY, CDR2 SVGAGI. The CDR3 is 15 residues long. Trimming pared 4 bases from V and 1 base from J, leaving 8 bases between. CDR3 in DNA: TGTGCCAGCAGTTCGACTGTATCTGGGGCCAACGTCCTGACTTTC. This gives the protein CASSSTVSGANVLTF.

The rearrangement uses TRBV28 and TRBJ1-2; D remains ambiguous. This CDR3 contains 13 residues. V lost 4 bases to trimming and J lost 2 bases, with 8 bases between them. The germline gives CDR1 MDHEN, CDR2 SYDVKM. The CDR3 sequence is CASSSRRNYGYTF. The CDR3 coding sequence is TGTGCCAGCAGTTCCAGGAGAAACTATGGCTACACCTTC.

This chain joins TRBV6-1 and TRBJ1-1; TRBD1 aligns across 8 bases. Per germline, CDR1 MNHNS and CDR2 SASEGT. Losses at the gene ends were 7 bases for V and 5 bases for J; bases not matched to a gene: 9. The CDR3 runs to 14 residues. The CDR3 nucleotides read TGTGCCAGCACCCAAAGCAGGGGGCGGACTGAAGCTTTCTTT. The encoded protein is CASTQSRGRTEAFF.

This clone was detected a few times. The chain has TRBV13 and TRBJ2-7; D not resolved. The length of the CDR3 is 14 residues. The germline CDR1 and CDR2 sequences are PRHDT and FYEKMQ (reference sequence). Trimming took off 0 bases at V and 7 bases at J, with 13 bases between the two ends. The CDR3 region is CASSLGGPLREQYF. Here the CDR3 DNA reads TGTGCCAGCAGCTTAGGCGGCCCCCTAAGAGAGCAGTACTTC.

CDR3 sequence reads: CASSGSSSYNEQFF. The CDR3 DNA sequence: TGTGCCAGCAGTGGGAGTAGTTCCTACAATGAGCAGTTCTTC. This rearrangement joins TRBV6-1 to TRBJ2-1; D remains unclear. CDR3 length: 14 residues. From germline, CDR1 is MNHNS and CDR2 SASEGT. Trimming removed 4 bases from V and 1 base from J, with 8 bases in between.

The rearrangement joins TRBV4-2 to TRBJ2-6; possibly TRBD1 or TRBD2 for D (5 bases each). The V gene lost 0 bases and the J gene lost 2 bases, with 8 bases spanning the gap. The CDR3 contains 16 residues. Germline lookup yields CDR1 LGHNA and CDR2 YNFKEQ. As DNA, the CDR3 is TGTGCCAGCAGCCAAGATCAGGGAGCTGGGGCCAACGTCCTGACTTTC. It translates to CASSQDQGAGANVLTF.

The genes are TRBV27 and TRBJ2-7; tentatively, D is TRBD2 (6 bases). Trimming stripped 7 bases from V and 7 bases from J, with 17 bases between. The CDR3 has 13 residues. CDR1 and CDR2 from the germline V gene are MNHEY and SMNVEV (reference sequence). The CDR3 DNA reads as TGTGCCAGCACCACCCAGTCAGGAGGGGAGCAGTACTTC. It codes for CASTTQSGGEQYF.

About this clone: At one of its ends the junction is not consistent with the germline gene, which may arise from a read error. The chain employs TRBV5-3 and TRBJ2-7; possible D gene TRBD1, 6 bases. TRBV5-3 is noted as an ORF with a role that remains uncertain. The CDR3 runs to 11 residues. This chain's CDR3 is CARSCRQGWNF. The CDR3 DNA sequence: TGTGCCAGAAGCTGTCGTCAGGGGTGGAACTTC.

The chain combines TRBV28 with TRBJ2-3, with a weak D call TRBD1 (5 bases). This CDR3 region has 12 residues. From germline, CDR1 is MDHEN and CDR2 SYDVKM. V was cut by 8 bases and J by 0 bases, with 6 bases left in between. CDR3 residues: CASDSSTDTQYF. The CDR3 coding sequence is TGTGCCAGCGACAGCAGCACAGATACGCAGTATTTT.

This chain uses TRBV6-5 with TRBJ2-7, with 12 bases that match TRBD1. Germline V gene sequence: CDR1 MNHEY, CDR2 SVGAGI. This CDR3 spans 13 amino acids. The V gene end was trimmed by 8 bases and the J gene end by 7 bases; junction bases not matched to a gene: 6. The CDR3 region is CASGGTGGGEQYF. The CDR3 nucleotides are TGTGCCAGCGGAGGGACAGGGGGCGGAGAGCAGTACTTC.

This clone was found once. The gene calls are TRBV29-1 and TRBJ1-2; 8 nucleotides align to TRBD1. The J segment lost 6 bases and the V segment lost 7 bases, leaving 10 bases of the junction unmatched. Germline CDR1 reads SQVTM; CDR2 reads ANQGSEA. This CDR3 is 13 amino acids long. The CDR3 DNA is TGCAGCGGAGTACAACAGGGGGTAGATGGCTACACCTTC. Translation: CSGVQQGVDGYTF.

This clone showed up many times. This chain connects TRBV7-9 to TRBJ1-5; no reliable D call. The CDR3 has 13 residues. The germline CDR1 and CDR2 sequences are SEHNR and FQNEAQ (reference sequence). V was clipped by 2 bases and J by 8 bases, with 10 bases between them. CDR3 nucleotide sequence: TGTGCCAGCAGCTTAAACACACAAGAGCCCCAGCATTTT. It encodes CASSLNTQEPQHF. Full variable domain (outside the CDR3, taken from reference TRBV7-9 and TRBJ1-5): DTGVSQNPRHKITKRGQNVTFRCDPISEHNRLYWYRQTLGQGPEFLTYFQNEAQLEKSRLLSDRFSAERPKGSFSTLEIQRTEQGDSAMYLCASSLNTQEPQHFGDGTRLSIL.

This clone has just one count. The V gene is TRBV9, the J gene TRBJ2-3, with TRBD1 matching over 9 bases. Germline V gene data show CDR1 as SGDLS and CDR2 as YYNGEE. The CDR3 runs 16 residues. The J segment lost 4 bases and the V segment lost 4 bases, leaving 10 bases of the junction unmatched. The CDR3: CASSPTGQGRSDTQYF. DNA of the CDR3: TGTGCCAGCAGCCCGACGGGACAGGGACGATCAGATACGCAGTATTTT.

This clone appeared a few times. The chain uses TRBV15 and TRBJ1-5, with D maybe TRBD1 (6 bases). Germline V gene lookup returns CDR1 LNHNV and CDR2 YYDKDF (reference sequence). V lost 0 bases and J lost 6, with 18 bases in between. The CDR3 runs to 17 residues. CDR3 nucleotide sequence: TGTGCCACCAGCAGAGATAAAACAGGGAATCATGTTCAGCCCCAGCATTTT. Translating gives CATSRDKTGNHVQPQHF.

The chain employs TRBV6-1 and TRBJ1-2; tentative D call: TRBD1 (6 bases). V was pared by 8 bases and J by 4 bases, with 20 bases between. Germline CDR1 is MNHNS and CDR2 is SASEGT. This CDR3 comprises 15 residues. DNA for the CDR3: TGTGCCAGCCTACCGTCACAGGGCGGGCGCTATGGCTACACCTTC. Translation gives CASLPSQGGRYGYTF.

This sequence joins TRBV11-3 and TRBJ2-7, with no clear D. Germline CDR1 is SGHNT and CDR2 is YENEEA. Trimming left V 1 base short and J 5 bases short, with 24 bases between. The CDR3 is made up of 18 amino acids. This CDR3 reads CASSLGAAATNYPHEQYF. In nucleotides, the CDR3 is TGTGCCAGCAGCTTAGGGGCCGCCGCGACGAACTACCCCCACGAGCAGTACTTC.